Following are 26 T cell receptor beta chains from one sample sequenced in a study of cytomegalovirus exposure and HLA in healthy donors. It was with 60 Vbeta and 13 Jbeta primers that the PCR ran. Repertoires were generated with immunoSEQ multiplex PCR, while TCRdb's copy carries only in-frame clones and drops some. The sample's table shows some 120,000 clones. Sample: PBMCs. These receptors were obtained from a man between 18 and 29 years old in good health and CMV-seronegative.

Here the CDR3 DNA reads TGTGCCAGTAGGACCCTGGGGACAGGGAACACCGGGGAGCTGTTTTTT. Amino acids: CASRTLGTGNTGELFF. This chain joins TRBV19 and TRBJ2-2; 8 bases align to TRBD1. V shed 6 bases and J 1 base; nucleotides not matched to a gene: 7. Germline CDR1 LNHDA, CDR2 SQIVND (reference sequence). CDR3 length equals 16 residues.

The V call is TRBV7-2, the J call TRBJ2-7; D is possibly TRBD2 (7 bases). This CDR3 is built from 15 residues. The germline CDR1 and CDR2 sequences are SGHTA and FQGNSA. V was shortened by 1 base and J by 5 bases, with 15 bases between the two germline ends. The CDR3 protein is CASSLVRGGLDEQYF. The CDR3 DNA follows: TGTGCCAGCAGCTTAGTCAGGGGAGGGCTCGACGAGCAGTACTTC. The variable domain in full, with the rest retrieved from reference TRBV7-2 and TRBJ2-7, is GAGVSQSPSNKVTEKGKDVELRCDPISGHTALYWYRQSLGQGLEFLIYFQGNSAPDKSGLPSDRFSAERTGGSVSTLTIQRTQQEDSAVYLCASSLVRGGLDEQYFGPGTRLTVT.

The CDR3 reads CASSQEKTRNTEAFF. The CDR3 region has the DNA TGCGCCAGCAGCCAAGAAAAAACAAGGAACACTGAAGCTTTCTTT. The J gene is TRBJ1-1, the V gene TRBV4-1; D unresolved. The length of the CDR3 is 15 residues. Trimming stripped 0 bases from V and 1 base from J, with 9 bases between. Germline V CDR1 and CDR2: MGHRA, YSYEKL.

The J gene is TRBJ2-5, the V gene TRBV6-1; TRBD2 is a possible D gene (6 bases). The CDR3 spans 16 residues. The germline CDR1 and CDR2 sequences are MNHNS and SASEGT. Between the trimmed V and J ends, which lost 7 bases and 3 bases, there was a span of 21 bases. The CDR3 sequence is CASNEMGGLEEETQYF. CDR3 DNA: TGTGCCAGCAATGAGATGGGGGGTTTGGAAGAAGAGACCCAGTACTTC.

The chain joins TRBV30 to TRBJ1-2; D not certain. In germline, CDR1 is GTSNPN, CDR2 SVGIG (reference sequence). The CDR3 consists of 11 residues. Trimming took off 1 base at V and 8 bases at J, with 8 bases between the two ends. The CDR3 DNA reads TGTGCCTGGAGTGCCGGCGGCGGCTACACCTTC. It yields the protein CAWSAGGGYTF.

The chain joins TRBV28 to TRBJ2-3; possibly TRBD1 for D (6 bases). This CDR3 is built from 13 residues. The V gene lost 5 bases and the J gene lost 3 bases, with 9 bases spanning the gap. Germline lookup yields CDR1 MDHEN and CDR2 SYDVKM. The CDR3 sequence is CASSLRGTDTQYF. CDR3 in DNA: TGTGCCAGCAGTCTCAGGGGTACAGATACGCAGTATTTT.

CDR3 coding DNA: TGTGCCAGCTCGCCGGACAGGGGATTGGACACTGAAGCTTTCTTT. It codes for CASSPDRGLDTEAFF. J is TRBJ1-1 and V is TRBV18; TRBD1 matches 9 bases. Unmatched junction bases numbered 8, after V lost 6 bases and J lost 3 bases. CDR1 is KGHSH, CDR2 LQKENI, per germline. The CDR3 is 15 residues long.

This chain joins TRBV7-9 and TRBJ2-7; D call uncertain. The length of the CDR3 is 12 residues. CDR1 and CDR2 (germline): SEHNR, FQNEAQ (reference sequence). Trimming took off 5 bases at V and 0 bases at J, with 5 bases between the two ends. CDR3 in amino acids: CASSNSSYEQYF. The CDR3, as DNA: TGTGCCAGCAGCAACAGCTCCTACGAGCAGTACTTC.

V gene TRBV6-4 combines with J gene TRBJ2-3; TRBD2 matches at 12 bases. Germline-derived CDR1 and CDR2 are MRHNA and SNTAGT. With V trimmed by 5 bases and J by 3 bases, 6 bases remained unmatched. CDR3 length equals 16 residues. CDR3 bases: TGTGCCAGCAGTCTACTAGCGGGAGGTAATACAGATACGCAGTATTTT. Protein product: CASSLLAGGNTDTQYF.

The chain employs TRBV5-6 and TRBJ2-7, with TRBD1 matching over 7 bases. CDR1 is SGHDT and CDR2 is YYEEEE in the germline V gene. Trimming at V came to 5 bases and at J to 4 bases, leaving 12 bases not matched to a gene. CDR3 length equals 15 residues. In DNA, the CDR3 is TGTGCCAGCAGTTACCGACAGGGCAATGAGTACGAGCAGTACTTC. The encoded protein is CASSYRQGNEYEQYF.

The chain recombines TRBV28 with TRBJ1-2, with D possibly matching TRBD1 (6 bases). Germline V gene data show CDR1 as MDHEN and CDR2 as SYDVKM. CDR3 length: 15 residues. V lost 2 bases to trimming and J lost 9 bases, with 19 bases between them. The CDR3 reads CASSLGQSSSYSYTF. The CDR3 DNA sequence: TGTGCCAGCAGTTTAGGACAGAGCTCCTCTTATAGCTACACCTTC.

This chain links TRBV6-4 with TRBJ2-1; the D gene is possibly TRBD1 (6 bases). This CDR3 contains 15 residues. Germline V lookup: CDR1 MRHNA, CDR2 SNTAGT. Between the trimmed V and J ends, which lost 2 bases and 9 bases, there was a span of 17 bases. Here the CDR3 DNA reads TGTGCCAGCAGTGACGTCCAGGGGCGATGGGTTGAGCAGTTCTTC. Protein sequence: CASSDVQGRWVEQFF.

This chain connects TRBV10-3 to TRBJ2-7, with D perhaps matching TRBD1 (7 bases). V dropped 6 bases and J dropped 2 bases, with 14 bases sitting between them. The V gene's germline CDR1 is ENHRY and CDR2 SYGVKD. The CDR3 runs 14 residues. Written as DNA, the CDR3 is TGTGCCATCAGGAGACAGGGAGGTACCTACGAGCAGTACTTC. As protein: CAIRRQGGTYEQYF.

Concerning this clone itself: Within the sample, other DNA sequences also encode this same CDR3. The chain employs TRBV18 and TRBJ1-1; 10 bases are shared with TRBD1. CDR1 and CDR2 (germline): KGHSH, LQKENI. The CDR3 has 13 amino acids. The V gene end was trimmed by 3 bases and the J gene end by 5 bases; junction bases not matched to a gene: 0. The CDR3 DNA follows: TGTGCCAGCTCACCGGGACAGGGGACTGAAGCTTTCTTT. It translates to CASSPGQGTEAFF.

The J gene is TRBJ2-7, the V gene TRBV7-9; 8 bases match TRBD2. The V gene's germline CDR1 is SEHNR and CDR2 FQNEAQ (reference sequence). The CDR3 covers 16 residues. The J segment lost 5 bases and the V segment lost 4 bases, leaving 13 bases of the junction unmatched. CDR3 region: CASSSNREGPSNEQYF. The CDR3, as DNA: TGTGCCAGCAGCTCTAATCGGGAGGGCCCATCGAACGAGCAGTACTTC.

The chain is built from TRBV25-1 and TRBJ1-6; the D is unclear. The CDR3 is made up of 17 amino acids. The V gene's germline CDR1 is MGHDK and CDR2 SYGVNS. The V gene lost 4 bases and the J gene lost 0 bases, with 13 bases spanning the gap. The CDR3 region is CASSGPLMSSYNSPLHF. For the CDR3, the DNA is TGTGCCAGCAGTGGCCCCCTGATGAGCTCCTATAATTCACCCCTCCACTTT.

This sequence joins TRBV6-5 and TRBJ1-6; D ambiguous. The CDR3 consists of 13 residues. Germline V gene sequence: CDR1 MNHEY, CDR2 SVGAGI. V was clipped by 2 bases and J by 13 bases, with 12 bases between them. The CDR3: CASSYPSGVPLHF. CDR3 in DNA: TGTGCCAGCAGTTACCCCAGCGGTGTTCCCCTCCACTTT.

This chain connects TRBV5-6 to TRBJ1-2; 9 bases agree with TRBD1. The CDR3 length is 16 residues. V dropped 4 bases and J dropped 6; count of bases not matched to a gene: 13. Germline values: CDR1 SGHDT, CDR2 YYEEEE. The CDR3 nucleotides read TGTGCCAGCAGCCTCAATAGAGGACAGGGGTTTCATGGCTACACCTTC. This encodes CASSLNRGQGFHGYTF.

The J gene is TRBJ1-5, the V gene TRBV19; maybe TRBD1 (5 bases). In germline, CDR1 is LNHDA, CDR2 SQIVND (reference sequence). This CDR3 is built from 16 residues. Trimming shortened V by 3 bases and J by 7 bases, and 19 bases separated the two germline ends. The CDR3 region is CASSMRRTSGGQPQHF. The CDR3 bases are TGTGCCAGTAGTATGAGACGGACCTCCGGGGGGCAGCCCCAGCATTTT.

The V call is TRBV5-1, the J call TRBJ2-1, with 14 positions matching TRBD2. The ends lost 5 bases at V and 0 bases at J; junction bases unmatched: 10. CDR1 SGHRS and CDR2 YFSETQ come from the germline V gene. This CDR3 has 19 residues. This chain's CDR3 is CASRRLAGGQPGSYNEQFF. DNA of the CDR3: TGCGCCAGCAGACGACTAGCGGGGGGGCAGCCAGGCTCCTACAATGAGCAGTTCTTC.

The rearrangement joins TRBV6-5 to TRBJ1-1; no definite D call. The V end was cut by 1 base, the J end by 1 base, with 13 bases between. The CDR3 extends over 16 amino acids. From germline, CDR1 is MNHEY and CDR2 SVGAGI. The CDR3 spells CASSYYHRTQNTEAFF. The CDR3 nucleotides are TGTGCCAGCAGTTACTATCACAGAACCCAGAACACTGAAGCTTTCTTT.

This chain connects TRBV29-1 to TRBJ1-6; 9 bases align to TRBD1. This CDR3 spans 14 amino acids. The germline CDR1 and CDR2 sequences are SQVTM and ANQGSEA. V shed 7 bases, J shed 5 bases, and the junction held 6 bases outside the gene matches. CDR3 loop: CSEPGQGHNSPLHF. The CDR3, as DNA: TGCAGCGAACCGGGACAGGGACATAATTCACCCCTCCACTTT.

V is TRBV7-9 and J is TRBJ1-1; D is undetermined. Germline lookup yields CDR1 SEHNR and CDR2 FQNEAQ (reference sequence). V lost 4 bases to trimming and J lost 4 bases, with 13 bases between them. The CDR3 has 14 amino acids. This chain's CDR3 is CASSSYDEVTEAFF. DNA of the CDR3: TGTGCCAGCAGCTCCTACGACGAGGTCACTGAAGCTTTCTTT.

The CDR3 DNA sequence: TGTGCCAGCTCTCTCGGGACAGGCTCTGGAAACACCATATATTTT. It translates to CASSLGTGSGNTIYF. The rearrangement joins TRBV18 to TRBJ1-3, with 8 bases that match TRBD1. This CDR3 has 15 amino acids. V trimming: 6 bases; J trimming: 0 bases; junction bases outside the gene matches: 4. The germline gives CDR1 KGHSH, CDR2 LQKENI.

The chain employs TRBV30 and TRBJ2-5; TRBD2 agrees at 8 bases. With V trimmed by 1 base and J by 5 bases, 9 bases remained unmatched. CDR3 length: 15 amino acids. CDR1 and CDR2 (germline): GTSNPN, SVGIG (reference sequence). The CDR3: CAWSESGGAWETQYF. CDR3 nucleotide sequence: TGTGCCTGGAGTGAGTCGGGGGGGGCCTGGGAGACCCAGTACTTC.

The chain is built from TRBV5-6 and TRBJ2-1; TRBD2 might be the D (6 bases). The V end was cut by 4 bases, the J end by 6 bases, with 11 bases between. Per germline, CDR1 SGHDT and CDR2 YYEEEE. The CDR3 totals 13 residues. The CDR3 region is CASSAGTVNEQFF. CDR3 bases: TGTGCCAGCAGCGCGGGGACCGTCAATGAGCAGTTCTTC.